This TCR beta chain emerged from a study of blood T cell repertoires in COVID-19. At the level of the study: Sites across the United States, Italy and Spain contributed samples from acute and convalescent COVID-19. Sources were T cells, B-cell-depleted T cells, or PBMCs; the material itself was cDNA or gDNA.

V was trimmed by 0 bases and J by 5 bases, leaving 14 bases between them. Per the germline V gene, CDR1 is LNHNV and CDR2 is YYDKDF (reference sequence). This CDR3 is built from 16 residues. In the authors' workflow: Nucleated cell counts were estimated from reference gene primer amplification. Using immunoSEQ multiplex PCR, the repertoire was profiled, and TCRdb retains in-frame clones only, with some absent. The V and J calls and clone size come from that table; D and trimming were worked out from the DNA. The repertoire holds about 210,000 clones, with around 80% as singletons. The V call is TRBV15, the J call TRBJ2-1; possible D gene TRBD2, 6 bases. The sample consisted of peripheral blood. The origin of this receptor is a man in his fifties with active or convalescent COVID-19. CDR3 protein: CATSRERRDGDNEQFF. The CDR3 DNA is TGTGCCACCAGCAGAGAGCGGAGGGACGGGGACAATGAGCAGTTCTTC.